This TCR beta chain stems from a study of shared clonotypes between healthy human individuals. CD45RO-negative CD8 cells positively selected for CCR7 made up the naive population, which excluded terminally differentiated effector memory CD45RA+ cells. Within Nashville, Tennessee resided all donors, each a Caucasian adult. About this clone: Its target is not known.

In replicate PCRs of sorted subsets, around 0.2 ug DNA, approximately 28,000 T cell genomes, was used. The method was immunoSEQ multiplex PCR; TCRdb's version includes in-frame clones alone and lacks a portion of them. The data show roughly 850,000 clones, about 96% seen once. Study-level findings and limits: Depth of sequencing was expected to influence donor clonotype sharing. Despite large depth, sorted-subset datasets appeared incompletely sequenced.

Sequencing was performed on naive CD8+ T cells sorted from blood. The source of this sequence is a man aged 25 to 40 in good health.

The CDR3 nucleotides read TGTGCCAGCAGCACCGAGGGAGGGACCAACTATGGCTACACCTTC. This sequence encodes CASSTEGGTNYGYTF. The gene calls are TRBV7-9 and TRBJ1-2; D perhaps matches TRBD1 (5 bases). V was cut by 5 bases and J by 2 bases, with 15 bases left in between. The CDR3 has 15 amino acids. Looked up from germline, CDR1 is SEHNR and CDR2 is FQNEAQ (reference sequence).